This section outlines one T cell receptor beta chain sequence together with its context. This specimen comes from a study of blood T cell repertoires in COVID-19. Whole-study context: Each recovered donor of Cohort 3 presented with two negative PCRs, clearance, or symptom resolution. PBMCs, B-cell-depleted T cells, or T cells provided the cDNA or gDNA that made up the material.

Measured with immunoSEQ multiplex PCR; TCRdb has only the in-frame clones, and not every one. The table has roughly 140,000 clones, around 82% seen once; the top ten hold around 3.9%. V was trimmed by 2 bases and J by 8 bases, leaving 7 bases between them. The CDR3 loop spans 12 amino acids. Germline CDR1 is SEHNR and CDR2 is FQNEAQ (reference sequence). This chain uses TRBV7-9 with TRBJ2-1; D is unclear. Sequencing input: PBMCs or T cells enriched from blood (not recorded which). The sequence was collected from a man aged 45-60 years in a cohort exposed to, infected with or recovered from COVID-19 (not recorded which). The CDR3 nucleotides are TGTGCCAGCAGCTTATTTGTCGATGAGCAGTTCTTC. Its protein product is CASSLFVDEQFF.